This T cell receptor beta chain was retrieved from a study of blood T cell repertoires in COVID-19. On the study more broadly: Sites across the United States, Italy and Spain contributed samples from acute and convalescent COVID-19.

TCRdb's table, derived via immunoSEQ multiplex PCR, lists solely in-frame clones and lacks some. This table holds about 300,000 clones, around 84% found once. Cohorts were based on clinical histories the participants reported. Recovered status in Cohort 3 required two negative PCRs, clearance, or symptom resolution. The sample consisted of PBMCs or T cells enriched from blood (not recorded which). The sequence was collected from a man aged 25-45 years who had recovered from COVID-19.

The CDR3 DNA follows: TGTGCCAGCGCTGCGGGGGTGGGGGGCAATCAGCCCCAGCATTTT. Its protein product is CASAAGVGGNQPQHF. The chain couples TRBV27 to TRBJ1-5; maybe TRBD1 (5 bases). There are 15 residues in the CDR3. V lost 8 bases, J lost 2 bases, and 16 bases lay in between. Germline CDR1 MNHEY, CDR2 SMNVEV (reference sequence).